Listed below are T cell receptor beta chains from one sample, sequenced in a study of tumor-infiltrating lymphocytes in oesophageal squamous cell carcinoma. TCRdb redid the calling of the PCR reads with MiXCR, one entry per CDR3 protein. The sample lists about 12,000 distinct CDR3 sequences, about 54% occurring once. Sequences were obtained from esophageal tumor tissue. The source is a female donor with esophageal squamous cell carcinoma. Both conserved end residues are part of each CDR3. D genes are given only for firm matches. Some rows have no size entry. The others give once, few or many, or a class for an expanded clone.

TGTGCCAGCTCACGCGCGGACAGGGGTGCCGGGGAGCTGTTTTTT	CASSRADRGAGELFF	TRBD1	TRBJ2-2	TRBV18	few
TGTGCCAGCAGCCCCGGACAGGGGTCAGGCACCGGGGAGCTGTTTTTT	CASSPGQGSGTGELFF	TRBD1	TRBJ2-2	TRBV6-1	many
TGTGCCAGCAGCTTGACTAGCGGAGACAATGAGCAGTTCTTC	CASSLTSGDNEQFF	TRBD2	TRBJ2-1	TRBV5-5	.
TGTGCCAGCAGCGTGGGAGTTCATCAGACCCAGTACTTC	CASSVGVHQTQYF	.	TRBJ2-5	TRBV7-6	few
TGTGCCAGCAGCTTGGAGGGAAGTGAGCAGTTCTTC	CASSLEGSEQFF	.	TRBJ2-1	TRBV7-3	.
TGTGCCATCAGTACCTACAGGGAGCATGAGCAGTTCTTC	CAISTYREHEQFF	.	TRBJ2-1	TRBV10-3	.
TGTGCCAGCAGCTTAGGGGGTTCGGGGGGGGTTGAGCAGTTCTTC	CASSLGGSGGVEQFF	TRBD2	TRBJ2-1	TRBV7-2	.
TGTGCCAGCAGTTACAACGGGGGGGGTTGGAATTCACCCCTCCACTTC	CASSYNGGGWNSPLHF	TRBD2	TRBJ2-6	TRBV6-6	once
TGTGCCAGCAGCTTAGGTCCCGGTAACTATGGCTACACCTTC	CASSLGPGNYGYTF	.	TRBJ1-2	TRBV7-2	.
TGTGCCAGCAGCGACTACTCCGGGGGAACTAGCACAGATACGCAGTATTTT	CASSDYSGGTSTDTQYF	.	TRBJ2-3	TRBV7-6	.
TGTGCCAGCAGCCCCAACCCGGGGGTAGCGGGAGTAGAGACCCAGTACTTC	CASSPNPGVAGVETQYF	TRBD2	TRBJ2-5	TRBV7-4	.
TGTGCCAGCAGCCGTGTAGCGGGGGGGCGGAGTGAGCAGTTCTTC	CASSRVAGGRSEQFF	TRBD2	TRBJ2-1	TRBV7-2	.
TGTGCCAGCAGCAGCCGGGACAGGGGGCCAAACACCGGGGAGCTGTTTTTT	CASSSRDRGPNTGELFF	TRBD1	TRBJ2-2	TRBV11-3	.
TGTGCCAGTAGTTGGGGACCCAAAAACATTCAGTACTTC	CASSWGPKNIQYF	.	TRBJ2-4	TRBV19	.
TGTGCCAGCAGCTCCGTTGGGGACACTGAAGCTTTCTTT	CASSSVGDTEAFF	.	TRBJ1-1	TRBV7-6	.
TGTGCCAGCAGCTTAGGAGGGGGGAGGAGCACTGAAGCTTTCTTT	CASSLGGGRSTEAFF	.	TRBJ1-1	TRBV7-8	.
TGTGCCAGCACCAGGACTAGCGGGGACTCCTACGAGCAGTACTTC	CASTRTSGDSYEQYF	TRBD2	TRBJ2-7	TRBV12-3/TRBV12-4	.
TGTGCCAGCAGCTTAGGGACTCTCTCCTACAATGAGCAGTTCTTC	CASSLGTLSYNEQFF	.	TRBJ2-1	TRBV7-2	.
TGTGCCAGCAGTGAGGGAAGCATTTACTTC	CASSEGSIYF	.	TRBJ2-5	TRBV6-1	once
TGTGCCAGCAGTTTAACCTCAGGGGGGCAAGAGACCCAGTTCTTC	CASSLTSGGQETQFF	.	TRBJ2-1	TRBV12-3/TRBV12-4	.
TGTGCCAGCAGCTTATCCTCGGAGTGGAGGGAGCAGTTCTTC	CASSLSSEWREQFF	.	TRBJ2-1	TRBV7-6	.
TGTGCCAGCAGAACAGGACCCTACGAGCAGTACTTC	CASRTGPYEQYF	.	TRBJ2-7	TRBV7-8	many
TGTGCCAGCAGTGAATTAGGATCGCGGGGCACCCGAACCTACGAGCAGTACTTC	CASSELGSRGTRTYEQYF	.	TRBJ2-7	TRBV6-1	.
TGTGCCAGCAGTCCGTGGACTAGCGGTTACTACAATGAGCAGTTCTTC	CASSPWTSGYYNEQFF	TRBD2	TRBJ2-1	TRBV28	many
TGTGCCAGCAGCCCAGGGGGCCGGAACCAAGAGACCCAGTACTTC	CASSPGGRNQETQYF	TRBD1	TRBJ2-5	TRBV7-4	.
TGTGCCAGCAGCTCCCTGGGGACTAGCGCTTACAATGAGCAGTTCTTC	CASSSLGTSAYNEQFF	TRBD2	TRBJ2-1	TRBV7-8	.
TGTGCCAGCAATACCGGGACAGGGTCCTACGAGCAGTACTTC	CASNTGTGSYEQYF	TRBD1	TRBJ2-7	TRBV6-1	few
TGTGCCAGCAGCTTAAGCGGACAGGTGAACACTGAAGCTTTCTTT	CASSLSGQVNTEAFF	TRBD1	TRBJ1-1	TRBV7-3	.
TGTGCCAGCAGCTTTAACAGGGGTTACAATCAGCCCCAGCATTTT	CASSFNRGYNQPQHF	TRBD1	TRBJ1-5	TRBV7-8	.
TGTGCCAGCAGCTTAGGAGCTAGCACAGATACGCAGTATTTT	CASSLGASTDTQYF	.	TRBJ2-3	TRBV7-3	many
TGTGCCAGCAGCTTAGACAGCGACCATGGCTACACCTTC	CASSLDSDHGYTF	.	TRBJ1-2	TRBV7-3	.
TGTGCCAGCAGCTTAGGGCCCGGGACAGGAGGAAACACCATATATTTT	CASSLGPGTGGNTIYF	TRBD1	TRBJ1-3	TRBV7-9	medium-sized
TGTGCCAGCAGCTTAGACGGACTTCCGTGGGGCACAGATACGCAGTATTTT	CASSLDGLPWGTDTQYF	.	TRBJ2-3	TRBV11-2	.
TGTGCCAGCAGCGCCGGGACTTATAATTCACCCCTCCACTTC	CASSAGTYNSPLHF	.	TRBJ2-7	TRBV6-1	medium-sized
TGTGCCAGCAGTCGACAGGGACAAGAGACCCAGTACTTC	CASSRQGQETQYF	TRBD1	TRBJ2-5	TRBV6-1	medium-sized
TGTGCCAGCAGTTGGCAGACGAACACTGAAGCTTTCTTT	CASSWQTNTEAFF	.	TRBJ1-1	TRBV12-3/TRBV12-4	medium-sized
TGTGCCAGCAGCTTCTTAGCGGGAGGGCCGTTGAGCTCCTACAATGAGCAGTTCTTC	CASSFLAGGPLSSYNEQFF	TRBD2	TRBJ2-1	TRBV7-3	few
TGTGCCAGCAGTGAAGACCCCGGACAGGGAGGGTATGGCTACACCTTC	CASSEDPGQGGYGYTF	TRBD1	TRBJ1-2	TRBV6-2/TRBV6-3	.
TGTGCCAGCAGCCCCCTGACCGCGGGGAATGAAAAACTGTTTTTT	CASSPLTAGNEKLFF	.	TRBJ1-4	TRBV7-2	.
TGTGCCTGGAATTCCGGGACAGCGTTCTACGAGCAGTACTTC	CAWNSGTAFYEQYF	TRBD1	TRBJ2-7	TRBV30	.
TGTGCCAGCAGTTTCGCCGGGACTAGCATCGCCTACGAGCAGTACTTC	CASSFAGTSIAYEQYF	TRBD2	TRBJ2-7	TRBV7-2	few
TGTGCCAGCAGTGAAGGTATAAGGGTCCCCTATAGCAATCAGCCCCAGCATTTT	CASSEGIRVPYSNQPQHF	.	TRBJ1-5	TRBV6-1	.
TGTGCCAGCAGTTCCGCAGGTTCAAATGAGCAGTTCTTC	CASSSAGSNEQFF	.	TRBJ2-1	TRBV27	.
TGTGCCTCCTCCACACTCACCTACGAGCAGTACTTC	CASSTLTYEQYF	.	TRBJ2-7	TRBV6-2/TRBV6-3	.
TGTGCCAGCAGTTACTCGATACTAGGGACAGGGGCTCTACAGTTGGGCAATGAGCAGTTCTTC	CASSYSILGTGALQLGNEQFF	TRBD1	TRBJ2-1	TRBV6-6	.
TGTGCCAGCAGCTTAGCGGGAGGGCCATACAATGAGCAGTTCTTC	CASSLAGGPYNEQFF	TRBD2	TRBJ2-1	TRBV7-9	once
TGTGCCAGCAGTAGGGGACAGGGAATCTACGAGCAGTACTTC	CASSRGQGIYEQYF	TRBD1	TRBJ2-7	TRBV6-2/TRBV6-3	many
TGTGCCAGCAGCCACCGGATTGCCAGCAACACTGAAGCTTTCTTT	CASSHRIASNTEAFF	.	TRBJ1-1	TRBV7-8	.